This is a list of T cell receptor beta chains from one sample in a study of shared clonotypes between healthy human individuals. Data came from immunoSEQ multiplex PCR; TCRdb stores just in-frame clones and leaves some out. The sample holds roughly 1 million clones, about 75% seen once. The sample taken for sequencing was memory CD4+ T cells sorted from blood. These receptors all stem from a man between 18 and 35 years old in good health. Both conserved end residues are part of each CDR3. The D gene is left open where the match is weak. Clone size is not always given. Where it is, it says once, few, many or a class for expanded clones.

cdr3_length: 15; d_call: -; clone_size: -; j_call: TRBJ1-1; v_call: TRBV19; cdr3_nt: TGTGCCAGTAGTATTGAAGGGAACAGGAACACTGAAGCTTTCTTT; cdr3_aa: CASSIEGNRNTEAFF
cdr3_length: 14; d_call: -; clone_size: -; j_call: TRBJ1-6; v_call: TRBV7-8; cdr3_nt: TGTGCCAGCATGGAGGACAGTTATAATTCACCCCTCCACTTT; cdr3_aa: CASMEDSYNSPLHF
cdr3_length: 13; d_call: -; clone_size: -; j_call: TRBJ1-4; v_call: TRBV30; cdr3_nt: TGTGCCTGGAGGAACAGGCCAAATGAAAAACTGTTTTTT; cdr3_aa: CAWRNRPNEKLFF
cdr3_length: 12; d_call: -; clone_size: -; j_call: TRBJ2-5; v_call: TRBV18; cdr3_nt: TGTGCCAGCTCACCGGTCTCCGAGACCCAGTACTTC; cdr3_aa: CASSPVSETQYF
cdr3_length: 20; d_call: -; clone_size: few; j_call: TRBJ2-1; v_call: TRBV7-7; cdr3_nt: TGTGCTAGCAGCTTAGAGCCCCCGGGTACAGCGAGCCCCTCCTACAATGAGCAGTTCTTC; cdr3_aa: CASSLEPPGTASPSYNEQFF
cdr3_length: 15; d_call: -; clone_size: -; j_call: TRBJ2-7; v_call: TRBV10-1; cdr3_nt: TGCGCCAGCAGTGAAAACAGACAGCCCTCCTACGAGCAGTACTTC; cdr3_aa: CASSENRQPSYEQYF
cdr3_length: 14; d_call: TRBD1; clone_size: -; j_call: TRBJ1-2; v_call: TRBV7-8; cdr3_nt: TGTGCCAGCAGCTTAGTCGCAGGGGGCGGTGGCTACACCTTC; cdr3_aa: CASSLVAGGGGYTF
cdr3_length: 13; d_call: -; clone_size: -; j_call: TRBJ2-7; v_call: TRBV5-1; cdr3_nt: TGCGCCAGCAGCTTGGTTGGGAACTACGAGCAGTACTTC; cdr3_aa: CASSLVGNYEQYF
cdr3_length: 13; d_call: -; clone_size: -; j_call: TRBJ2-3; v_call: TRBV9; cdr3_nt: TGTGCCAGCAGCGGGAGTCAGACAGATACGCAGTATTTT; cdr3_aa: CASSGSQTDTQYF
cdr3_length: 16; d_call: TRBD1; clone_size: -; j_call: TRBJ2-7; v_call: TRBV28; cdr3_nt: TGTGCCAGCAGTTTAGCCGGACAGGGGAGAACCTACGAGCAGTACTTC; cdr3_aa: CASSLAGQGRTYEQYF
cdr3_length: 17; d_call: -; clone_size: -; j_call: TRBJ2-7; v_call: TRBV5-5; cdr3_nt: TGTGCCAGCAGCTTGGAAGGCGGAGCGGGCGACTCCTACGAGCAGTACTTC; cdr3_aa: CASSLEGGAGDSYEQYF
cdr3_length: 14; d_call: -; clone_size: few; j_call: TRBJ2-5; v_call: TRBV21-1; cdr3_nt: TGTGCCAGCAGCAGAAGGGGGTTGCAAGAGACCCAGTACTTC; cdr3_aa: CASSRRGLQETQYF
cdr3_length: 15; d_call: -; clone_size: -; j_call: TRBJ1-6; v_call: TRBV14; cdr3_nt: TGTGCCAGCAGCCAGGAATTTACAGGGATCTCCCCCCTCCACTTT; cdr3_aa: CASSQEFTGISPLHF
cdr3_length: 17; d_call: TRBD2; clone_size: -; j_call: TRBJ2-3; v_call: TRBV5-4; cdr3_nt: TGTGCCAGCAGCTTGGTGATCGGGACTAGTAGCGCAGATACGCAGTATTTT; cdr3_aa: CASSLVIGTSSADTQYF
cdr3_length: 16; d_call: TRBD1; clone_size: -; j_call: TRBJ2-2; v_call: TRBV7-2; cdr3_nt: TGTGCCAGCAGACCTCAGGGGGCTGCGAACACCGGGGAGCTGTTTTTT; cdr3_aa: CASRPQGAANTGELFF
cdr3_length: 15; d_call: TRBD1; clone_size: -; j_call: TRBJ1-6; v_call: TRBV23-1; cdr3_nt: TGCGCCAGCAGCCCTGGACAGGGGGGATTTTCACCCCTCCACTTT; cdr3_aa: CASSPGQGGFSPLHF
cdr3_length: 13; d_call: -; clone_size: -; j_call: TRBJ2-2; v_call: TRBV7-2; cdr3_nt: TGTGCCAGCAGCTCTTTCGTATACGGGGAGCTGTTTTTT; cdr3_aa: CASSSFVYGELFF
cdr3_length: 13; d_call: -; clone_size: -; j_call: TRBJ1-3; v_call: TRBV30; cdr3_nt: TGTGCCTGGCAGTCTCTCTCTGGAAACACCATATATTTT; cdr3_aa: CAWQSLSGNTIYF
cdr3_length: 17; d_call: TRBD2; clone_size: -; j_call: TRBJ2-7; v_call: TRBV7-8; cdr3_nt: TGTGCCAGCAGGCTATACCCAACTAGCGGGAGTAGCAACGAGCAGTACTTC; cdr3_aa: CASRLYPTSGSSNEQYF
cdr3_length: 14; d_call: -; clone_size: few; j_call: TRBJ1-2; v_call: TRBV28; cdr3_nt: TGTGCCAGCAGTCCCGACAGCCCTAACTATGGCTACACCTTC; cdr3_aa: CASSPDSPNYGYTF
cdr3_length: 16; d_call: TRBD1; clone_size: -; j_call: TRBJ2-1; v_call: TRBV10-2; cdr3_nt: TGCGCCAGCAGTGATCACCGGACAGGTCAAAACCATGAGCAGTTCTTC; cdr3_aa: CASSDHRTGQNHEQFF
cdr3_length: 14; d_call: -; clone_size: few; j_call: TRBJ1-5; v_call: TRBV4-2; cdr3_nt: TGTGCCAGCAGCGGGGGGATCGGAGGTCAGCCCCAGCATTTT; cdr3_aa: CASSGGIGGQPQHF
cdr3_length: 15; d_call: -; clone_size: once; j_call: TRBJ1-5; v_call: TRBV11-2; cdr3_nt: TGTGCCAGCAGCCTCTATCTTGGTAGCAATCAGCCCCAGCATTTT; cdr3_aa: CASSLYLGSNQPQHF
cdr3_length: 14; d_call: TRBD1; clone_size: -; j_call: TRBJ1-1; v_call: TRBV2; cdr3_nt: TGTGCCAGCAGTGAAGGACAGGGTGTGGCTGAAGCTTTCTTT; cdr3_aa: CASSEGQGVAEAFF
cdr3_length: 16; d_call: -; clone_size: -; j_call: TRBJ2-5; v_call: TRBV11-2; cdr3_nt: TGTGCCAGCAGCTACGCCCAGGGTGGGTACCAAGAGACCCAGTACTTC; cdr3_aa: CASSYAQGGYQETQYF
cdr3_length: 14; d_call: -; clone_size: -; j_call: TRBJ2-1; v_call: TRBV18; cdr3_nt: TGTGCCAGCTCACCAGGGGAACAGGGCCATGAGCAGTTCTTC; cdr3_aa: CASSPGEQGHEQFF
cdr3_length: 14; d_call: TRBD1; clone_size: once; j_call: TRBJ1-1; v_call: TRBV7-9; cdr3_nt: TGTGCCAGCAGCTCCCAGGGGGCGCCCACTGAAGCTTTCTTT; cdr3_aa: CASSSQGAPTEAFF
cdr3_length: 14; d_call: -; clone_size: once; j_call: TRBJ2-7; v_call: TRBV6-6; cdr3_nt: TGTGCCAGCAGTTACTCGGGGGTCGGCTACGAGCAGTACTTC; cdr3_aa: CASSYSGVGYEQYF
cdr3_length: 15; d_call: TRBD2; clone_size: -; j_call: TRBJ2-7; v_call: TRBV6-5; cdr3_nt: TGTGCCAGCAGTTACTCGGGAGGGACGAACTACGAGCAGTACTTC; cdr3_aa: CASSYSGGTNYEQYF
cdr3_length: 15; d_call: -; clone_size: -; j_call: TRBJ1-1; v_call: TRBV30; cdr3_nt: TGTGCCTGGAGTGGGAAGGGGAGGGTAGACACTGAAGCTTTCTTT; cdr3_aa: CAWSGKGRVDTEAFF
cdr3_length: 16; d_call: -; clone_size: few; j_call: TRBJ2-6; v_call: TRBV5-1; cdr3_nt: TGCGCCAGCAGCTTGGTTGGGGGAACTGGGGCCAACGTCCTGACTTTC; cdr3_aa: CASSLVGGTGANVLTF
cdr3_length: 13; d_call: -; clone_size: few; j_call: TRBJ1-6; v_call: TRBV9; cdr3_nt: TGTGCCAGCACCCTTGGCCCGATATCACCCCTCCACTTT; cdr3_aa: CASTLGPISPLHF
cdr3_length: 14; d_call: -; clone_size: -; j_call: TRBJ2-1; v_call: TRBV28; cdr3_nt: TGTGCCAGCAGTCCCCCCGGACAGTACAATGAGCAGTTCTTC; cdr3_aa: CASSPPGQYNEQFF
cdr3_length: 16; d_call: TRBD2; clone_size: -; j_call: TRBJ2-7; v_call: TRBV6-5; cdr3_nt: TGTGCCAGCAGTTCCTGGTCCAAGCGGGGGGCCTACGAGCAGTACTTC; cdr3_aa: CASSSWSKRGAYEQYF
cdr3_length: 13; d_call: -; clone_size: -; j_call: TRBJ2-4; v_call: TRBV10-2; cdr3_nt: TGCGCCAGCAGTGTAGTTGAGGATGGGATTCAGTACTTC; cdr3_aa: CASSVVEDGIQYF
cdr3_length: 14; d_call: -; clone_size: -; j_call: TRBJ1-5; v_call: TRBV18; cdr3_nt: TGTGCCACCGCAAGCGGGGATAGCAATCAGCCCCAGCATTTT; cdr3_aa: CATASGDSNQPQHF
cdr3_length: 12; d_call: TRBD2; clone_size: -; j_call: TRBJ2-7; v_call: TRBV5-1; cdr3_nt: TGCGCCAGCAGCTCCAGGGAGGGCGAGCAGTACTTC; cdr3_aa: CASSSREGEQYF
cdr3_length: 14; d_call: -; clone_size: once; j_call: TRBJ1-2; v_call: TRBV7-3; cdr3_nt: TGTGCCAGCAGCTTATGGGTACAGGGATATGGCTACACCTTC; cdr3_aa: CASSLWVQGYGYTF
cdr3_length: 19; d_call: -; clone_size: -; j_call: TRBJ1-4; v_call: TRBV14; cdr3_nt: TGTGCCAGCAGCCAAGGAGGAAGACGCCACATTTCAACTAATGAAAAACTGTTTTTT; cdr3_aa: CASSQGGRRHISTNEKLFF
cdr3_length: 15; d_call: TRBD1; clone_size: -; j_call: TRBJ1-5; v_call: TRBV10-2; cdr3_nt: TGCGCCAGCAGGCCGACAGGGGATAGCAATCAGCCCCAGCATTTT; cdr3_aa: CASRPTGDSNQPQHF
cdr3_length: 15; d_call: -; clone_size: -; j_call: TRBJ2-2; v_call: TRBV29-1; cdr3_nt: TGCAGCGTTATGGTAGGGCTAGCGAACACCGGGGAGCTGTTTTTT; cdr3_aa: CSVMVGLANTGELFF
cdr3_length: 15; d_call: -; clone_size: -; j_call: TRBJ2-7; v_call: TRBV5-1; cdr3_nt: TGCGCCAGCAGCTCTGGAGCAGGCTCTCCCTACGAGCAGTACTTC; cdr3_aa: CASSSGAGSPYEQYF
cdr3_length: 14; d_call: -; clone_size: -; j_call: TRBJ1-2; v_call: TRBV19; cdr3_nt: TGTGCCAGTAGTAACGCAGGGTCGGTCTATGGCTACACCTTC; cdr3_aa: CASSNAGSVYGYTF